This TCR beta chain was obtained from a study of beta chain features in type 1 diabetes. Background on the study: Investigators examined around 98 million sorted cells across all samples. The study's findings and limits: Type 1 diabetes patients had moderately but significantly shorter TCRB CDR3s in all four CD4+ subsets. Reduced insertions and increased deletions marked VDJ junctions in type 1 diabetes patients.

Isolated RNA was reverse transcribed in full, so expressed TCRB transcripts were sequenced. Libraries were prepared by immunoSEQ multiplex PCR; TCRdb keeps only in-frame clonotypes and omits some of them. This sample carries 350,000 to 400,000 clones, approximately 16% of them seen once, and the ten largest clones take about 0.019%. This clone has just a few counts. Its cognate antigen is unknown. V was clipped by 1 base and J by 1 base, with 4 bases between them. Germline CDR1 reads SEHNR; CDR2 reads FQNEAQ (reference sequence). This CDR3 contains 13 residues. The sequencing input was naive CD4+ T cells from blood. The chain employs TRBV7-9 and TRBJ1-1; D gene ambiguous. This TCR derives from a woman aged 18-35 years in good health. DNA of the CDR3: TGTGCCAGCAGCTTAGTCGGGAACACTGAAGCTTTCTTT. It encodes CASSLVGNTEAFF.